This T cell receptor beta chain originates from a study of Ad26.COV2.S vaccination and SARS-CoV-2 variants. Documented treatment: some 20 received Ad26.COV2.S at low or high dose, single or two shots; roughly five received placebo; per-sample allocation not given. Samples came from day 63 after the first vaccine or placebo injection. Germline V gene data show CDR1 as SGHRS and CDR2 as YFSETQ. Trimming removed 2 bases from V and 5 bases from J, with 10 bases in between. This CDR3 spans 14 amino acids. Clones were sequenced by immunoSEQ multiplex PCR, and TCRdb holds only the in-frame ones, with some missing. The sample yields more than 300,000 clones, approximately 86% seen once.

The sequencing used peripheral blood, collected in a trial of Ad26.COV2.S vaccine versus placebo. The genes are TRBV5-1 and TRBJ2-2; D perhaps matches TRBD2 (5 bases). The origin of this receptor is a person aged 18 to 65 who received the Ad26.COV2.S COVID-19 vaccine or a placebo. The CDR3 is CASSFGTGTGELFF. The CDR3, as DNA: TGCGCCAGCAGCTTTGGAACGGGGACCGGGGAGCTGTTTTTT.